One sample yielded the 10 T cell receptor beta chains listed below, sequenced in a study of graft-versus-host responses after intestinal transplantation. TCRdb's copy holds only in-frame clones and misses some; the assay was immunoSEQ multiplex PCR. Altogether about 73,000 clones are present, 90% being singletons, with the ten largest covering less than 5%. Antigen specificity for these receptors is unknown. The sequencing here drew on unstimulated CD8+ T cells sorted from spleen or lymph node cells, taken before transplant. These receptors came from a human donor who was the organ donor for an intestinal transplant.

The J gene is TRBJ1-1, the V gene TRBV5-1; the D is unclear. The CDR3 covers 14 residues. The germline gives CDR1 SGHRS, CDR2 YFSETQ. Trimming took off 0 bases at V and 1 base at J, with 7 bases between the two ends. The CDR3 region has the DNA TGCGCCAGCAGCTTGGCGAACGGGAACACTGAAGCTTTCTTT. Translation gives CASSLANGNTEAFF.

The J gene is TRBJ1-1, the V gene TRBV5-4; 9 bases are shared with TRBD1. J gave up 5 bases and V 4 bases, and 6 bases lay outside the gene matches. This CDR3 comprises 14 residues. CDR1 SGHNT and CDR2 YYREEE come from the germline V gene (reference sequence). The CDR3 sequence: CASSPDRGETEAFF. CDR3 bases: TGTGCCAGCAGCCCTGACAGGGGGGAAACTGAAGCTTTCTTT.

This clone was observed a single time. The chain carries TRBV7-2 and TRBJ1-6, with TRBD1 matching over 7 bases. The V gene's germline CDR1 is SGHTA and CDR2 FQGNSA. The J segment lost 4 bases and the V segment lost 5 bases, leaving 8 bases of the junction unmatched. The CDR3 totals 16 residues. The CDR3 here is CASSLRGTEYNSPLHF. As DNA, the CDR3 is TGTGCCAGCAGCCTTAGAGGGACAGAGTATAATTCACCCCTCCACTTT.

The CDR3 loop reads CASSFPQGWSEETQYF. The DNA of the CDR3 is TGTGCCAGCAGCTTTCCCCAGGGTTGGAGTGAAGAGACCCAGTACTTC. This chain links TRBV7-9 with TRBJ2-5; D might be TRBD1 (5 bases). This CDR3 region has 16 residues. Germline values: CDR1 SEHNR, CDR2 FQNEAQ (reference sequence). V lost 3 bases and J 3 bases, leaving 17 bases between the germline ends.

The genes are TRBV7-6 and TRBJ1-2; D possibly corresponds to TRBD1 (6 bases). Germline V gives CDR1 SGHVS, CDR2 FNYEAQ. This CDR3 is built from 17 residues. V gave up 0 bases and J gave up 4 bases, with 18 bases separating them. CDR3 nucleotide sequence: TGTGCCAGCAGCTTAGCAACTAGGGGGACGGAAACCTATGGCTACACCTTC. Translation: CASSLATRGTETYGYTF.

This chain connects TRBV4-2 to TRBJ2-1; weak D call: TRBD1 (6 bases). From germline, CDR1 is LGHNA and CDR2 YNFKEQ. Trimming took off 7 bases at V and 4 bases at J, with 17 bases between the two ends. The CDR3 runs to 15 residues. The CDR3, as DNA: TGTGCCAGCACCCCCGGGACACAGGAATACAATGAGCAGTTCTTC. This codes for CASTPGTQEYNEQFF.

The gene calls are TRBV6-4 and TRBJ1-6; D unclear. Germline CDR1 and CDR2: MRHNA and SNTAGT. Trimming took 0 bases from V and 5 from J, leaving 8 bases between them. The CDR3 runs 15 residues. CDR3 protein: CASSDSTADNSPLHF. The CDR3 DNA reads as TGTGCCAGCAGTGACTCGACCGCGGATAATTCACCCCTCCACTTT.

V gene TRBV19 combines with J gene TRBJ2-7; a possible D gene is TRBD1 (5 bases). Germline lookup yields CDR1 LNHDA and CDR2 SQIVND (reference sequence). V lost 6 bases and J lost 4, with 16 bases in between. The CDR3 is 14 amino acids. This chain's CDR3 is CASSAALKGYEQYV. The CDR3 DNA reads TGTGCCAGTAGCGCAGCCCTAAAGGGGTACGAGCAGTACGTC.

CDR3 protein: CASSSQGAQSGYTF. The DNA for the CDR3 is TGCGCCAGCAGCTCCCAGGGGGCGCAGAGTGGCTACACCTTC. The V and J genes are TRBV4-1 and TRBJ1-2, with TRBD1 identical over 8 bases. V shed 5 bases and J 7 bases; nucleotides not matched to a gene: 9. Germline values: CDR1 MGHRA, CDR2 YSYEKL. The CDR3 runs 14 residues.

The chain couples TRBV10-3 to TRBJ1-2, with TRBD1 matching over 7 bases. The CDR3 spans 15 residues. V shed 0 bases and J 2 bases; nucleotides not matched to a gene: 3. Germline V gene data show CDR1 as ENHRY and CDR2 as SYGVKD. The CDR3 DNA reads as TGTGCCATCAGTGAGTCTAGGGGGCAGAACTATGGCTACACCTTC. This gives the protein CAISESRGQNYGYTF.